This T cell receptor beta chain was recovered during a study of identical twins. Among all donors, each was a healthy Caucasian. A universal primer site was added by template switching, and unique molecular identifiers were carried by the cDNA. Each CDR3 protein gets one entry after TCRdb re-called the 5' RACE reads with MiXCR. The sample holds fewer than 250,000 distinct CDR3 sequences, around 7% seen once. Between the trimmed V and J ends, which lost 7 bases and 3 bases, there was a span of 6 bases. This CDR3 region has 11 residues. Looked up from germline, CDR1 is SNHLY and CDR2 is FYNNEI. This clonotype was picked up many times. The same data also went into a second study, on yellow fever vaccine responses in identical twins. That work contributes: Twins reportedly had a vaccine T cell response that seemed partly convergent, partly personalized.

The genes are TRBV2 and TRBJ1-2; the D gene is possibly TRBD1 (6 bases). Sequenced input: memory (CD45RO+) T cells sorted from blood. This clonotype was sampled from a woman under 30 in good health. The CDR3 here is CASTGDYGYTF. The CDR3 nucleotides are TGTGCCAGCACAGGGGACTATGGCTACACCTTC.